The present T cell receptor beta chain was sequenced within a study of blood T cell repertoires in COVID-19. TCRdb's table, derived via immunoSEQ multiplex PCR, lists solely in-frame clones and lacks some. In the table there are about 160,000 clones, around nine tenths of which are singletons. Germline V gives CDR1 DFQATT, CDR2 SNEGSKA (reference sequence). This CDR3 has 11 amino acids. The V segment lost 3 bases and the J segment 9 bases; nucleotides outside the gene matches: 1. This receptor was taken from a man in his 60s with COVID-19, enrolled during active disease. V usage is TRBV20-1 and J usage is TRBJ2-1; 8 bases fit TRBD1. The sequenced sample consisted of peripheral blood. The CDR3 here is CSASQGAEQFF. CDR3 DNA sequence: TGCAGTGCTAGTCAGGGGGCTGAGCAGTTCTTC.